This T cell receptor beta chain was retrieved from a study of CD8 T cells in ankylosing spondylitis. General study points: Matched synovial fluid from ankylosing spondylitis patients was reported to be enriched for disease-linked clones. In the blood and synovial fluid of reactive arthritis, some motif variants had been previously reported.

CDR3 length: 15 residues. Germline loops: CDR1 SGHTA, CDR2 FQGNSA. V was trimmed by 5 bases and J by 0 bases, leaving 11 bases between them. Quantitative barcoded 5'-RACE was used to prepare TCR beta libraries. TCRdb re-derived calls from the 5' RACE reads in MiXCR, one entry per CDR3 protein. This sample has about 220,000 distinct CDR3 sequences, with under 12% found just once. Details on this clonotype: What it binds is not known.

V usage is TRBV7-2 and J usage is TRBJ1-3, with D tentatively TRBD1 (5 bases). Source material: blood, either unsorted or a sorted T cell fraction (not recorded which). The source is a male donor with ankylosing spondylitis or in good health (not recorded which). This chain's CDR3 is CASSLTGTSGNTIYF. CDR3 DNA sequence: TGTGCCAGCAGCCTGACGGGGACCTCTGGAAACACCATATATTTT. Using reference TRBV7-2 and TRBJ1-3 for the parts outside the CDR3, the full variable domain is GAGVSQSPSNKVTEKGKDVELRCDPISGHTALYWYRQSLGQGLEFLIYFQGNSAPDKSGLPSDRFSAERTGGSVSTLTIQRTQQEDSAVYLCASSLTGTSGNTIYFGEGSWLTVV.